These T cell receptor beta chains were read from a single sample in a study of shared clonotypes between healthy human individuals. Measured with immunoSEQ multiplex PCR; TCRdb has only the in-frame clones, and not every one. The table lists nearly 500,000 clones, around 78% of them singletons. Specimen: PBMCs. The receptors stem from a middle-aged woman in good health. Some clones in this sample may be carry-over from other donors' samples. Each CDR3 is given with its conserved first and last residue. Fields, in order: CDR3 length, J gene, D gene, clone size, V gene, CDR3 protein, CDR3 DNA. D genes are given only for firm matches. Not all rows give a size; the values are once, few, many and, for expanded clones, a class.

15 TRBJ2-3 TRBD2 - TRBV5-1 CASRRGRGVADTQYF TGCGCCAGCAGACGCGGGAGGGGTGTGGCAGATACGCAGTATTTT
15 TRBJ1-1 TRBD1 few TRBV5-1 CASSTTGTGDTEAFF TGCGCCAGCAGCACCACCGGGACAGGGGACACTGAAGCTTTCTTT
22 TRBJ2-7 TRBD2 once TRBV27 CASSPPLRTPRGFGTKTLEQYF TGTGCCAGCAGTCCTCCCTTGAGGACTCCCCGAGGTTTCGGGACTAAGACGCTGGAGCAGTACTTC
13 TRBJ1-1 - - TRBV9 CASSVTVNTEAFF TGTGCCAGCAGCGTCACAGTGAACACTGAAGCTTTCTTT
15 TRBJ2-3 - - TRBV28 CASKRTPRSTDTQYF TGTGCCAGCAAAAGGACACCGAGGAGCACAGATACGCAGTATTTT
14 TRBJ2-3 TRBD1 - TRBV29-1 CSAFGQVSTDTQYF TGCAGCGCCTTCGGACAGGTTTCAACAGATACGCAGTATTTT
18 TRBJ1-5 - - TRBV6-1 CASSESWGGGASNQPQHF TGTGCCAGCAGTGAAAGTTGGGGAGGGGGAGCTAGCAATCAGCCCCAGCATTTT
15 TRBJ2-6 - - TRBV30 CAWSGPYSGANVLTF TGTGCCTGGAGTGGTCCGTACTCTGGGGCCAACGTCCTGACTTTT
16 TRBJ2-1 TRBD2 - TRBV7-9 CASSLDGSGRYNEQFF TGTGCCAGCAGCTTAGACGGTAGCGGGAGGTACAATGAGCAGTTCTTC
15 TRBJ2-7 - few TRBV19 CASSSLQGRSGEQYF TGTGCCAGTAGTAGTCTACAGGGTAGGTCTGGTGAGCAGTACTTC
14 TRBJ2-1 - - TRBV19 CASSRGDSYNEQFF TGTGCCAGTAGTAGGGGGGACTCTTACAATGAGCAGTTCTTC
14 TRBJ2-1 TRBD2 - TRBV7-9 CASSFAGGPNEQFF TGTGCCAGCAGCTTCGCGGGAGGGCCCAATGAGCAGTTCTTC
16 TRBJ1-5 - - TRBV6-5 CASSSLTGYSNQPQHF TGTGCCAGCAGTTCACTGACAGGTTATAGCAATCAGCCCCAGCATTTT
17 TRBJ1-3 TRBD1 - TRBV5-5 CASSLGTGGRSGNTIYF TGTGCCAGCAGCCTCGGGACAGGGGGCCGGTCTGGAAACACCATATATTTT
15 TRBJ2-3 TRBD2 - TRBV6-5 CASSRLAGVTDTQYF TGTGCCAGCAGCCGACTAGCGGGAGTGACAGATACGCAGTATTTT
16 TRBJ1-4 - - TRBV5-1 CASSLEATFLGEKLFF TGCGCCAGCAGCTTGGAAGCGACTTTCCTTGGTGAAAAACTGTTTTTT
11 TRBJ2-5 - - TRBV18 CASSREETQYF TGTGCCAGCTCACGAGAAGAGACCCAGTACTTC
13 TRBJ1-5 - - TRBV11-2 CASSLYSNQPQHF TGTGCCAGCAGCCTCTATAGCAATCAGCCCCAGCATTTT
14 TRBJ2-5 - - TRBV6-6 CASRGSRDQETQYF TGTGCCAGCAGGGGAAGCCGGGACCAAGAGACCCAGTACTTC
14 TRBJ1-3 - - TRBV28 CASSKQGVFSTIYF TGTGCCAGCAGTAAACAAGGGGTATTCAGCACCATATATTTT
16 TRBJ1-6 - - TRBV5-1 CASSSTTGTYNSPLHF TGCGCCAGCAGCTCAACGACAGGAACCTATAATTCACCCCTCCACTTT
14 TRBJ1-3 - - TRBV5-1 CASSQDTIGNTIYF TGCGCCAGCAGCCAAGATACGATTGGAAACACCATATATTTT
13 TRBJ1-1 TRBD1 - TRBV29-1 CSVDTGGAGEAFF TGCAGCGTTGATACAGGGGGCGCGGGTGAGGCTTTCTTT
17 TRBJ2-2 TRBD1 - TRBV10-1 CASSETGTGGAGGELFF TGCGCCAGCAGTGAAACCGGGACAGGGGGCGCCGGCGGGGAGCTGTTTTTT
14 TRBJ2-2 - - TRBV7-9 CASSLAGGSGELFF TGTGCCAGCAGCTTAGCGGGAGGATCTGGGGAGCTGTTTTTT
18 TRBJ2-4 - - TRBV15 CATSRDYRILLAKNIQYF TGTGCCACCAGCAGAGATTACAGGATTCTCTTAGCCAAAAACATTCAGTACTTC
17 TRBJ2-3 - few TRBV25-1 CASSERSDSRGADTQYF TGTGCCAGCAGTGAAAGGAGTGACTCAAGAGGCGCAGATACGCAGTATTTT
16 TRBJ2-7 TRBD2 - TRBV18 CASSPSSGSLSNEQYF TGTGCCAGCTCTCCATCTAGCGGGAGTTTATCCAACGAGCAGTACTTC
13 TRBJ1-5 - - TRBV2 CASSVTTNQPQHF TGTGCCAGCAGTGTTACTACCAATCAGCCCCAGCATTTT
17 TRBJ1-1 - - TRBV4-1 CASSQEGRFNPRDEAFF TGCGCCAGCAGCCAAGAGGGGCGTTTTAACCCACGGGATGAAGCTTTCTTT
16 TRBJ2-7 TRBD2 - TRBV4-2 CASSPGTSGDSYEQYF TGTGCCAGCAGCCCCGGGACTAGCGGAGACTCCTACGAGCAGTACTTC
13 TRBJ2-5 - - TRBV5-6 CASSFWGGETQYF TGTGCCAGCAGCTTCTGGGGCGGAGAGACCCAGTACTTC
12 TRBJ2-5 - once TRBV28 CASSLLGETQYF TGTGCCAGCAGTTTATTAGGAGAGACCCAGTACTTC
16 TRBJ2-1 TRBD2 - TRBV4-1 CASSRLGLADYNEQFF TGCGCCAGCAGCCGCCTGGGACTAGCGGACTACAATGAGCAGTTCTTC
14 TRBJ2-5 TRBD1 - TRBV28 CASSRTGGRETQYF TGTGCCAGCAGCAGGACAGGGGGGAGGGAGACCCAGTACTTC
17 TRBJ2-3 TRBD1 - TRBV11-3 CASSFSKEGQGPDTQYF TGTGCCAGCAGCTTCTCAAAAGAGGGACAGGGTCCGGATACGCAGTATTTT
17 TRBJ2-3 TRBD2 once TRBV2 CASSEWRGGTSTDTQYF TGTGCCAGCAGTGAGTGGCGGGGAGGGACTAGCACAGATACGCAGTATTTT
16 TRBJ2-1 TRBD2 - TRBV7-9 CASSFTGLAGGDEQFF TGTGCCAGCAGCTTTACGGGACTAGCGGGAGGAGATGAGCAGTTCTTC
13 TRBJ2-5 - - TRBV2 CASRPRAQETQYF TGTGCCAGCAGGCCTCGGGCCCAAGAGACCCAGTACTTC
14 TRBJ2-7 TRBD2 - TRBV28 CASSFFGRNGEQYF TGTGCCAGCAGTTTTTTCGGGAGGAACGGGGAGCAGTACTTC
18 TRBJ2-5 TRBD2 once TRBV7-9 CASSSLRTSGREQETQYF TGTGCCAGCAGCTCCCTCCGGACTAGCGGGAGAGAGCAAGAGACCCAGTACTTC
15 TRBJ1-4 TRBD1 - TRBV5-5 CASSSQGATNEKLFF TGTGCCAGCAGCTCCCAGGGGGCAACTAATGAAAAACTGTTTTTT